This TCR beta chain comes out of a study of cytomegalovirus exposure and HLA in healthy donors. The study's findings and limits: A previous analysis found most TCR beta V segments productive roughly 87% or roughly 30% of the time. Later analysis associated a missense DCLRE1C variant with TCR beta V- and J-gene trimming. Sequencing depth across donors, presence/absence analyses assumed, was roughly uniform.

With regard to this clone: Its antigen is currently unknown.

Trimming removed 5 bases from V and 0 bases from J, with 11 bases in between. The CDR3 length is 15 residues. CDR1 and CDR2 (germline): SGHRS, YFSETQ. A multiplex PCR was run with 60 Vbeta primers and 13 Jbeta primers. Sequencing used immunoSEQ multiplex PCR; TCRdb keeps in-frame clones, though not all of them. The data hold about 130,000 clones, with less than 85% observed a single time. The rearrangement uses TRBV5-1 and TRBJ2-2, with a possible D match to TRBD2 (6 bases). Sequenced: PBMCs. The TCR sequence derives from a man in his forties in good health and CMV-seronegative. The CDR3 spells CASRGGLTNTGELFF. The CDR3 DNA reads TGCGCCAGCAGAGGCGGACTAACGAACACCGGGGAGCTGTTTTTT.